A single sample gave rise to the 27 T cell receptor beta chains below, sequenced in a study of T cell changes during pregnancy in multiple sclerosis. Some clones are missing from TCRdb's copy, which holds only in-frame ones; the method was immunoSEQ multiplex PCR. The data show roughly 41,000 clones, with roughly nine tenths seen just once and over 0.55% held by the top ten. The sequencing here drew on CD4+ T cells from peripheral blood mononuclear cells, taken in the first trimester of pregnancy. The source is a female donor with multiple sclerosis, enrolled in a pregnancy study.

The rearrangement links TRBV18 to TRBJ2-2; 8 bases align to TRBD1. V lost 8 bases to trimming and J lost 7 bases; unmatched junction nucleotides: 12. Germline lookup yields CDR1 KGHSH and CDR2 LQKENI. The CDR3 is 15 residues long. CDR3 nucleotide sequence: TGTGCCAGCACCGAATACAGGGGGAGGATCGGGGAGCTGTTTTTT. It yields the protein CASTEYRGRIGELFF.

This clone was recorded only once. The chain employs TRBV7-2 and TRBJ2-1; D perhaps matches TRBD2 (5 bases). Germline V gene sequence: CDR1 SGHTA, CDR2 FQGNSA. This CDR3 has 15 residues. The ends were cut back, 4 bases at V and 7 bases at J, with 17 bases in the middle. This CDR3 is CASSSRGSAGNEQFF. CDR3 nucleotide sequence: TGTGCCAGCAGCTCACGGGGTTCCGCGGGTAATGAGCAGTTCTTC. Looking up the rest from reference TRBV7-2 and TRBJ2-1 gives the full variable domain: GAGVSQSPSNKVTEKGKDVELRCDPISGHTALYWYRQSLGQGLEFLIYFQGNSAPDKSGLPSDRFSAERTGGSVSTLTIQRTQQEDSAVYLCASSSRGSAGNEQFFGPGTRLTVL.

This clone has a single count. This chain connects TRBV5-1 to TRBJ2-7; D is perhaps TRBD2 (5 bases). The ends were cut back, 6 bases at V and 0 bases at J, with 16 bases in the middle. The CDR3 is 15 residues long. The germline gives CDR1 SGHRS, CDR2 YFSETQ. The CDR3 is CASKVGLSGSYEQYF. CDR3 DNA: TGCGCCAGCAAGGTGGGCCTAAGCGGCTCCTACGAGCAGTACTTC.

The CDR3 DNA reads TGTGCCAGCAGCGATAGATACCACGAGCAGTACTTC. Its translation is CASSDRYHEQYF. V usage is TRBV7-2 and J usage is TRBJ2-7, with D unresolved. V was pared by 5 bases and J by 5 bases, with 10 bases between. CDR3 length: 12 residues. Germline assignment: CDR1 SGHTA and CDR2 FQGNSA.

CDR3 sequence: CASSQVVAGGDEQYF. CDR3 in DNA: TGTGCCAGCAGCCAAGTTGTAGCGGGAGGGGACGAGCAGTACTTC. V usage is TRBV4-2 and J usage is TRBJ2-7; 11 bases map to TRBD2. This CDR3 has 15 amino acids. The J segment lost 5 bases and the V segment lost 1 base, leaving 4 bases of the junction unmatched. The V gene's germline CDR1 is LGHNA and CDR2 YNFKEQ.

The rearrangement joins TRBV4-1 to TRBJ2-7, with 9 bases that match TRBD1. CDR3 length: 17 residues. Unmatched junction bases numbered 10, after V lost 0 bases and J lost 4 bases. Looked up from germline, CDR1 is MGHRA and CDR2 is YSYEKL. The CDR3 protein is CASSQDSSGTGPYEQYF. As DNA, the CDR3 is TGCGCCAGCAGCCAAGATTCCTCTGGGACAGGGCCGTACGAGCAGTACTTC.

J is TRBJ2-1 and V is TRBV9; TRBD2 agrees at 12 bases. The junction had 2 bases not matched to a gene; V was cut back by 3 bases and J by 4 bases. The CDR3 totals 15 residues. From germline, CDR1 is SGDLS and CDR2 YYNGEE. The CDR3 protein is CASSDGLAGYNEQFF. For the CDR3, the DNA is TGTGCCAGCAGCGACGGACTAGCGGGGTACAATGAGCAGTTCTTC.

This chain joins TRBV6-5 and TRBJ2-1; possibly TRBD2 for D (5 bases). The V gene's germline CDR1 is MNHEY and CDR2 SVGAGI. The CDR3 length is 12 residues. V shed 6 bases and J shed 8 bases, with 11 bases lying between them. The CDR3 DNA is TGTGCCAGCAGAAAGACTAAGGATGAGCAGTTCTTC. As protein: CASRKTKDEQFF.

CDR3 sequence (DNA): TGTGCCAGCAGCGTCACAGACCTCAGCCTTCAGCTCCTACGCAATGAGCAGTTCTTC. It codes for CASSVTDLSLQLLRNEQFF. The V call is TRBV9, the J call TRBJ2-1, with D uncertain. The V and J ends lost 2 bases and 6 bases respectively, with 27 bases between them. CDR3 length equals 19 residues. Germline lookup yields CDR1 SGDLS and CDR2 YYNGEE.

The chain combines TRBV25-1 with TRBJ2-1, with D possibly matching TRBD1 (5 bases). Germline lookup yields CDR1 MGHDK and CDR2 SYGVNS. Between the trimmed V and J ends, which lost 3 bases and 8 bases, there was a span of 11 bases. The CDR3 extends over 13 amino acids. This CDR3 reads CASSDYRGYEQFF. The CDR3 DNA reads as TGTGCCAGCAGTGATTATAGGGGCTATGAGCAGTTCTTC.

The chain joins TRBV5-5 to TRBJ2-5; the match to TRBD1 covers 7 bases. J was trimmed by 5 bases and V by 2 bases; bases with no gene match: 12. This CDR3 comprises 16 residues. Germline lookup yields CDR1 SGHKS and CDR2 YYEKEE (reference sequence). The CDR3 DNA reads as TGTGCCAGCAGCTTAAGACAGGGTCCTGTAGGTGAGACCCAGTACTTC. Translated: CASSLRQGPVGETQYF.

V is TRBV7-9 and J is TRBJ1-3, with 10 bases fitting TRBD1. This CDR3 contains 18 residues. Unmatched junction bases numbered 10, after V lost 2 bases and J lost 3 bases. The V gene's germline CDR1 is SEHNR and CDR2 FQNEAQ (reference sequence). The CDR3 region is CASSLYGSDRGYGNTIYF. The CDR3 DNA is TGTGCCAGCAGCTTATACGGATCGGACAGGGGGTATGGAAACACCATATATTTT.

The chain combines TRBV5-4 with TRBJ1-1, with a weak D call TRBD1 (6 bases). The germline gives CDR1 SGHNT, CDR2 YYREEE (reference sequence). The CDR3 consists of 15 residues. Trimming took off 4 bases at V and 2 bases at J, with 15 bases between the two ends. CDR3 region: CASSAVDRSNTEAFF. CDR3 coding DNA: TGTGCCAGCAGCGCCGTCGACAGGAGCAACACTGAAGCTTTCTTT. The full variable domain, with the rest looked up from reference TRBV5-4 and TRBJ1-1, is ETGVTQSPTHLIKTRGQQVTLRCSSQSGHNTVSWYQQALGQGPQFIFQYYREEENGRGNFPPRFSGLQFPNYSSELNVNALELDDSALYLCASSAVDRSNTEAFFGQGTRLTVV.

The genes are TRBV14 and TRBJ1-3; a possible D gene is TRBD1 (5 bases). The CDR3 sequence is 15 residues long. Trimming removed 2 bases from V and 5 bases from J, with 13 bases in between. In germline, CDR1 is SGHDN, CDR2 FVKESK. CDR3 sequence: CASSQTVTARNTIYF. CDR3 nucleotide sequence: TGTGCCAGCAGCCAAACAGTGACAGCCCGAAACACCATATATTTT. Full variable domain (missing parts from reference TRBV14 and TRBJ1-3): EAGVTQFPSHSVIEKGQTVTLRCDPISGHDNLYWYRRVMGKEIKFLLHFVKESKQDESGMPNNRFLAERTGGTYSTLKVQPAELEDSGVYFCASSQTVTARNTIYFGEGSWLTVV.

The rearrangement uses TRBV7-9 and TRBJ1-2; D is undetermined. The germline V and J ends were trimmed by 5 bases and 7 bases, with 17 bases remaining between them. Per the germline V gene, CDR1 is SEHNR and CDR2 is FQNEAQ (reference sequence). The CDR3 runs to 14 residues. The CDR3 DNA sequence: TGTGCCAGCAGCCTCAGCCTGCCGGGAGGTGGCTACACCTTC. Amino acid sequence: CASSLSLPGGGYTF.

The rearrangement uses TRBV2 and TRBJ2-1, with 14 bases identical to TRBD2. This CDR3 has 17 residues. J was trimmed by 5 bases and V by 4 bases; bases with no gene match: 7. CDR1 is SNHLY and CDR2 is FYNNEI in the germline V gene. CDR3 bases: TGTGCCAGCAGTGGACTAGCGGGAGGGACTGTCAACAATGAGCAGTTCTTC. Residues: CASSGLAGGTVNNEQFF.

This clone was counted once. The chain employs TRBV9 and TRBJ2-2; TRBD2 aligns across 7 bases. The V gene end was trimmed by 4 bases and the J gene end by 5 bases; junction bases not matched to a gene: 8. The germline gives CDR1 SGDLS, CDR2 YYNGEE. This CDR3 region has 15 residues. The CDR3 nucleotides read TGTGCCAGCAGCTTGGGCGGGAGAGATACCGGGGAGCTGTTTTTT. The encoded protein is CASSLGGRDTGELFF.

The rearrangement joins TRBV25-1 to TRBJ2-7; TRBD1 might be the D (5 bases). The CDR3 is made up of 18 amino acids. From germline, CDR1 is MGHDK and CDR2 SYGVNS. V was trimmed by 5 bases and J by 0 bases, leaving 23 bases between them. The CDR3 bases are TGTGCCAGCAGTACAAAGGCTTCGACAGCGCTTTACTCCTACGAGCAGTACTTC. Protein product: CASSTKASTALYSYEQYF.

This rearrangement joins TRBV7-9 to TRBJ1-2; 10 nucleotides agree with TRBD1. Germline CDR1 and CDR2: SEHNR and FQNEAQ (reference sequence). V was clipped by 6 bases and J by 4 bases; unmatched bases: 8. The CDR3 contains 15 residues. The CDR3 region has the DNA TGTGCCAGCAGGCCTCGGGACAGGGGAGGCTATGGCTACACCTTC. Protein: CASRPRDRGGYGYTF. Complete variable domain (other parts from reference TRBV7-9 and TRBJ1-2): DTGVSQNPRHKITKRGQNVTFRCDPISEHNRLYWYRQTLGQGPEFLTYFQNEAQLEKSRLLSDRFSAERPKGSFSTLEIQRTEQGDSAMYLCASRPRDRGGYGYTFGSGTRLTVV.

This clone showed up just once. This chain connects TRBV5-4 to TRBJ2-7, with TRBD2 matching over 14 bases. Germline V gene data show CDR1 as SGHNT and CDR2 as YYREEE (reference sequence). The CDR3 length is 15 residues. V lost 4 bases and J lost 3; bases outside the gene matches: 3. The CDR3 is CASSPGLAGVYEQYF. CDR3 bases: TGTGCCAGCAGCCCGGGACTAGCGGGAGTCTACGAGCAGTACTTC.

This chain connects TRBV6-6 to TRBJ2-1, with 9 positions matching TRBD2. The germline CDR1 and CDR2 sequences are MNHNY and SVGAGI (reference sequence). V lost 0 bases to trimming and J lost 12 bases; unmatched junction nucleotides: 9. This CDR3 spans 15 amino acids. The CDR3 sequence: CASSYSAGGLVSQFF. The CDR3, as DNA: TGTGCCAGCAGTTACTCGGCGGGAGGGCTTGTCTCGCAGTTCTTC.

Turning to this clone: One end of the junction is discordant with germline, which a read error may explain. V gene TRBV25-1 combines with J gene TRBJ1-5; possibly TRBD1 for D (5 bases). Germline assignment: CDR1 MGHDK and CDR2 SYGVNS. The CDR3 contains 14 residues. CDR3 amino acids: CASSPNIGGATLYF. CDR3 sequence (DNA): TGTGCCAGCAGCCCCAATATCGGGGGAGCTACTTTGTATTTT.

The rearrangement links TRBV15 to TRBJ2-4; 12 nucleotides agree with TRBD1. Germline V CDR1 and CDR2: LNHNV, YYDKDF (reference sequence). V shed 0 bases and J 0 bases; nucleotides not matched to a gene: 6. The CDR3 contains 19 residues. DNA of the CDR3: TGTGCCACCAGCAGAGAGGGGGGACAGGGGGCAATAGCCAAAAACATTCAGTACTTC. This encodes CATSREGGQGAIAKNIQYF.

In this sample, this clone turned up a few times. The V gene is TRBV28, the J gene TRBJ1-4; possibly TRBD1 for D (6 bases). V lost 6 bases and J 3 bases, leaving 11 bases between the germline ends. This CDR3 is 14 amino acids long. Germline CDR1 MDHEN, CDR2 SYDVKM. The CDR3 spells CASSRTGPNEKLFF. CDR3 in DNA: TGTGCCAGCAGCCGCACAGGGCCTAATGAAAAACTGTTTTTT.

The chain links TRBV6-6 to TRBJ1-2; D is uncertain. CDR1 and CDR2 (germline): MNHNY, SVGAGI (reference sequence). The germline V and J ends were trimmed by 1 base and 5 bases, with 17 bases remaining between them. The CDR3 is made up of 16 amino acids. CDR3 in DNA: TGTGCCAGCAGTTACTATACCGAGGATACTTCTTATGGCTACACCTTC. It translates to CASSYYTEDTSYGYTF.

A single count supports this clone. The rearrangement uses TRBV18 and TRBJ1-2, with a tentative D call TRBD1 (6 bases). Trimming shortened V by 2 bases and J by 2 bases, and 9 bases separated the two germline ends. CDR3 length: 14 residues. Germline CDR1 is KGHSH and CDR2 is LQKENI. This chain's CDR3 is CASSPSRGNYGYTF. The CDR3 bases are TGTGCCAGCTCACCAAGCAGGGGAAACTATGGCTACACCTTC.

The chain combines TRBV7-2 with TRBJ2-7; 8 nucleotides match TRBD1. The CDR3 has 13 residues. V lost 5 bases, J lost 6 bases, and 6 bases stayed unmatched. Germline lookup yields CDR1 SGHTA and CDR2 FQGNSA. CDR3 DNA: TGTGCCAGCAGCGTGGACAGGGCAGGCGAGCAGTACTTC. This encodes CASSVDRAGEQYF.